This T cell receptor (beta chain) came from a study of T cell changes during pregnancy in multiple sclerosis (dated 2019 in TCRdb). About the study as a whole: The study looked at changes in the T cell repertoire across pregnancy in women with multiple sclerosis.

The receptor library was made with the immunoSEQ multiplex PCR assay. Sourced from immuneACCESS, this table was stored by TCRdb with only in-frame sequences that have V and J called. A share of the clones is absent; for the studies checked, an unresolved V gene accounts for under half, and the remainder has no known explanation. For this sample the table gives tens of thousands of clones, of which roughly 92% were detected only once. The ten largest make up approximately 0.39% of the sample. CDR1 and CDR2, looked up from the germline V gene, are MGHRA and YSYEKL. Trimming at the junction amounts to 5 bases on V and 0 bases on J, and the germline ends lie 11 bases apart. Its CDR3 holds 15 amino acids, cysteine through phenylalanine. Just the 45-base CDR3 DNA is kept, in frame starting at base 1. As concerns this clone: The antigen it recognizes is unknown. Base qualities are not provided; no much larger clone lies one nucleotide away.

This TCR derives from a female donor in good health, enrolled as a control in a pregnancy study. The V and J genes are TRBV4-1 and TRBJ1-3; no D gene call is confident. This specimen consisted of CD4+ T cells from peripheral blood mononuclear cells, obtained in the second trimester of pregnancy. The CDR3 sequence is CASSDGILSGNTIYF. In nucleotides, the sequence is TGCGCCAGCAGCGACGGGATTCTCTCTGGAAACACCATATATTTT.